These T cell receptor beta chains were read from a single sample in a study of response to subunit inactivated influenza vaccine. TCRdb re-called the RT-PCR reads with MiXCR, one entry per CDR3 protein. The sample includes about 540,000 distinct CDR3 sequences, under 30% of them seen just once. This same sample was also part of a study on T cells expressing NK-cell markers.

The material was CD4+ T cells sorted from PBMCs, obtained 11 to 12 days after vaccination. The receptors were sampled from a man aged 50 or older who received an inactivated influenza vaccine. CDR3s include the opening cysteine and the closing phenylalanine or tryptophan. Each record gives: CDR3 protein, CDR3 DNA, V gene, D gene, J gene, clone size. D genes are given only for firm matches. Rows may omit the clone size; those that give it use once, few, many or a size class.

CDR3aa: CSVVLLWQSSRDTQYF
CDR3nt: TGCAGCGTTGTTTTGTTGTGGCAGTCCTCAAGAGATACGCAGTATTTT
v_gene: TRBV29-1
d_gene: -
j_gene: TRBJ2-3
abundance: -

CDR3aa: CASSKPPTDRGGSYEQYF
CDR3nt: TGTGCCAGCAGCAAGCCCCCCACCGACAGGGGGGGATCCTACGAGCAGTACTTC
v_gene: TRBV21-1
d_gene: -
j_gene: TRBJ2-7
abundance: few

CDR3aa: CASSYGGTPRETQYF
CDR3nt: TGTGCCAGCAGTTACGGTGGGACACCGAGGGAGACCCAGTACTTC
v_gene: TRBV6-2/TRBV6-3
d_gene: -
j_gene: TRBJ2-5
abundance: -

CDR3aa: CASTTQQGALYNEQFF
CDR3nt: TGCGCCAGCACGACCCAACAGGGGGCCTTGTACAATGAGCAGTTCTTC
v_gene: TRBV5-1
d_gene: TRBD1
j_gene: TRBJ2-1
abundance: few

CDR3aa: CAISGQPYNEQFF
CDR3nt: TGTGCCATCAGTGGACAGCCTTACAATGAGCAGTTCTTC
v_gene: TRBV10-3
d_gene: -
j_gene: TRBJ2-1
abundance: -

CDR3aa: CSVGFREGGYTF
CDR3nt: TGCAGCGTGGGGTTCAGGGAAGGTGGCTACACCTTC
v_gene: TRBV29-1
d_gene: -
j_gene: TRBJ1-2
abundance: -

CDR3aa: CASSPGQGVITYEQYF
CDR3nt: TGTGCCAGCAGCCCAGGGCAGGGGGTTATAACCTACGAGCAGTACTTC
v_gene: TRBV2
d_gene: TRBD1
j_gene: TRBJ2-7
abundance: many

CDR3aa: CASSYSGLAGVYNEQFF
CDR3nt: TGTGCCAGCAGTTACTCTGGACTGGCGGGGGTCTACAATGAGCAGTTCTTC
v_gene: TRBV6-5
d_gene: TRBD2
j_gene: TRBJ2-1
abundance: -

CDR3aa: CASSLSGEKLFF
CDR3nt: TGTGCCAGCAGCTTATCTGGTGAAAAACTGTTTTTT
v_gene: TRBV7-9
d_gene: -
j_gene: TRBJ1-4
abundance: -

CDR3aa: CASSQNSGRGTDTQYF
CDR3nt: TGTGCCAGCAGCCAGAACAGCGGGAGAGGCACAGATACGCAGTATTTT
v_gene: TRBV27
d_gene: TRBD2
j_gene: TRBJ2-3
abundance: -

CDR3aa: CASIQDRGGTDTQYF
CDR3nt: TGTGCCAGCATCCAGGACAGGGGGGGCACAGATACGCAGTATTTT
v_gene: TRBV12-3/TRBV12-4
d_gene: TRBD1
j_gene: TRBJ2-3
abundance: -

CDR3aa: CATSRSGGTEAFF
CDR3nt: TGTGCCACCAGTCGCTCCGGCGGCACTGAAGCTTTCTTT
v_gene: TRBV24-1
d_gene: -
j_gene: TRBJ1-1
abundance: -

CDR3aa: CASSFRGLGEQYF
CDR3nt: TGTGCCAGCAGTTTCCGGGGGTTGGGCGAGCAGTACTTC
v_gene: TRBV12-3/TRBV12-4
d_gene: -
j_gene: TRBJ2-7
abundance: few

CDR3aa: CASRPRGTQHEAFF
CDR3nt: TGTGCCAGCAGGCCCAGGGGGACCCAACATGAAGCTTTCTTT
v_gene: TRBV12-3/TRBV12-4
d_gene: TRBD1
j_gene: TRBJ1-1
abundance: few

CDR3aa: CASRGLTGKSYNEQFF
CDR3nt: TGTGCCAGCAGGGGACTTACAGGGAAATCCTACAATGAGCAGTTCTTC
v_gene: TRBV2
d_gene: -
j_gene: TRBJ2-1
abundance: -

CDR3aa: CASSIAGNSGANVLTF
CDR3nt: TGCGCCAGCAGCATAGCGGGGAACTCTGGGGCCAACGTCCTGACTTTC
v_gene: TRBV5-1
d_gene: TRBD2
j_gene: TRBJ2-6
abundance: -

CDR3aa: CATARPVDRDYNEQFF
CDR3nt: TGTGCCACCGCCCGCCCCGTAGACAGGGACTACAATGAGCAGTTCTTC
v_gene: TRBV15
d_gene: TRBD1
j_gene: TRBJ2-1
abundance: -

CDR3aa: CASRLGQGNYEQYF
CDR3nt: TGCGCCAGCAGGCTGGGACAGGGGAACTACGAGCAGTACTTC
v_gene: TRBV10-2
d_gene: TRBD1
j_gene: TRBJ2-7
abundance: few

CDR3aa: CASSLSPGENTGELFF
CDR3nt: TGTGCCAGCAGCTTAAGCCCGGGAGAGAACACCGGGGAGCTGTTTTTT
v_gene: TRBV7-9
d_gene: -
j_gene: TRBJ2-2
abundance: -

CDR3aa: CASSFMDRPQGQYF
CDR3nt: TGTGCCAGCAGCTTCATGGACAGACCTCAGGGGCAGTACTTC
v_gene: TRBV7-8
d_gene: -
j_gene: TRBJ2-7
abundance: -

CDR3aa: CASSLTTGGVTQYF
CDR3nt: TGTGCCAGCAGCTTGACGACAGGGGGCGTTACGCAGTATTTT
v_gene: TRBV11-1
d_gene: TRBD1
j_gene: TRBJ2-3
abundance: few

CDR3aa: CASSLARDRDGDTGELFF
CDR3nt: TGTGCCAGCAGCTTAGCTAGAGACAGGGATGGGGACACCGGGGAGCTGTTTTTT
v_gene: TRBV7-8
d_gene: TRBD1
j_gene: TRBJ2-2
abundance: -

CDR3aa: CASSLVLGLAGGYEQYF
CDR3nt: TGTGCCAGCAGCTTAGTACTAGGGCTAGCGGGAGGTTACGAGCAGTACTTC
v_gene: TRBV7-2
d_gene: TRBD2
j_gene: TRBJ2-7
abundance: -

CDR3aa: CASSGRTGNTGELFF
CDR3nt: TGCGCCAGCAGCGGCAGGACAGGGAACACCGGGGAGCTGTTTTTT
v_gene: TRBV5-1
d_gene: TRBD1
j_gene: TRBJ2-2
abundance: many